This TCR beta chain was documented in a study of OX40 agonist ivuxolimab in advanced cancers. As for the study in general: Patients were dosed intravenously with ivuxolimab at 0.01 to 10 mg/kg every 2 weeks. Earlier treatment with anti-PD-1, anti-PD-L1 or anti-CTLA-4 was permitted, and approximately 38% had received some. Patients with hepatocellular carcinoma, melanoma, renal cell or head and neck cancer made up the dose-escalation patients.

Assay used: immunoSEQ multiplex PCR; TCRdb lists only in-frame clones, some missing. Here the sample spans about 80,000 clones, 90% being singletons. The V gene lost 2 bases and the J gene lost 7 bases, with 6 bases spanning the gap. Germline CDR1 SEHNR, CDR2 FQNEAQ (reference sequence). CDR3 size: 11 residues. The chain uses TRBV7-9 and TRBJ2-7; no reliable D call. The specimen was CD4+ or CD8+ T cells sorted from blood, collected in a trial of the OX40 agonist ivuxolimab. The receptor comes from an adult with an advanced solid tumor such as melanoma, head and neck, liver or kidney cancer. CDR3: CASSLLREQYF. As DNA, the CDR3 is TGTGCCAGCAGCTTATTGAGAGAGCAGTACTTC.